A single sample is the source of the 3 T cell receptor beta chains below, sequenced in a study of T cell responses to AZD1222 COVID-19 vaccine. Generated by immunoSEQ multiplex PCR, the TCRdb table keeps only in-frame clones and is missing some. The sample consists of some 110,000 clones, 85% to 95% of them appearing once. The starting material was peripheral blood, obtained 28 days after the second AZD1222 dose. These receptors originate from an adult who received the AZD1222 COVID-19 vaccine.

The chain links TRBV30 to TRBJ1-4, with D unresolved. In germline, CDR1 is GTSNPN, CDR2 SVGIG (reference sequence). V dropped 3 bases and J dropped 8 bases, with 7 bases sitting between them. The CDR3 is 11 residues long. The CDR3: CAWRGGEKLFF. For the CDR3, the DNA is TGTGCCTGGAGGGGAGGGGAAAAACTGTTTTTT.

This clone was detected once. This chain connects TRBV28 to TRBJ2-1; 11 bases fit TRBD2. The V segment lost 6 bases and the J segment 0 bases; nucleotides outside the gene matches: 4. CDR1 and CDR2 (germline): MDHEN, SYDVKM. This CDR3 is built from 16 residues. CDR3 in amino acids: CASRGTSGRSYNEQFF. CDR3 DNA sequence: TGTGCCAGCAGGGGGACTAGCGGCCGCTCCTACAATGAGCAGTTCTTC.

The chain uses TRBV29-1 and TRBJ2-3; D is undetermined. Trimming removed 4 bases from V and 4 bases from J, with 12 bases in between. CDR3 length equals 13 residues. Germline loops: CDR1 SQVTM, CDR2 ANQGSEA. The CDR3 spells CSVAKASSDTQYF. The CDR3, as DNA: TGCAGCGTTGCTAAAGCTAGTTCAGATACGCAGTATTTT.